Below are 24 T cell receptor beta chains sequenced from a single sample in a study of cytomegalovirus exposure and HLA in healthy donors. Amplification used 60 Vbeta primers and 13 Jbeta primers. Libraries were prepared by immunoSEQ multiplex PCR; TCRdb keeps only in-frame clonotypes and omits some of them. This table has some 130,000 clones, 83% appearing once. Sequencing was performed on PBMCs. All receptors come from a girl aged 2 to 10 in good health and CMV-seronegative.

This rearrangement joins TRBV7-8 to TRBJ1-2; D may be TRBD1 (6 bases). With 5 bases removed from V and 2 bases from J, the gap between germline ends came to 12 bases. Germline assignment: CDR1 SGHVS and CDR2 FQNEAQ. The CDR3 contains 14 residues. The CDR3 sequence: CASSLRTENYGYTF. CDR3 nucleotide sequence: TGTGCCAGCAGCCTTAGGACAGAAAACTATGGCTACACCTTC.

The J gene is TRBJ2-7, the V gene TRBV7-9; possible D gene TRBD1, 6 bases. Trimming removed 5 bases at V and 2 bases at J, with 13 bases between. The CDR3 runs to 14 residues. Germline V lookup: CDR1 SEHNR, CDR2 FQNEAQ (reference sequence). The DNA of the CDR3 is TGTGCCAGCAGCGACACAGGGCGCACCTACGAGCAGTACTTC. Protein: CASSDTGRTYEQYF.

The V call is TRBV2, the J call TRBJ2-7; 7 positions match TRBD2. This CDR3 region has 13 residues. Losses at the gene ends were 6 bases for V and 0 bases for J; bases not matched to a gene: 2. Looked up from germline, CDR1 is SNHLY and CDR2 is FYNNEI. The CDR3 DNA reads as TGTGCCAGCAGGGGGACTAACTCCTACGAGCAGTACTTC. Translating gives CASRGTNSYEQYF.

The chain combines TRBV28 with TRBJ2-1, with D uncertain. Trimming shortened V by 2 bases and J by 5 bases, and 10 bases separated the two germline ends. The CDR3 totals 14 residues. The germline V gene encodes CDR1 MDHEN and CDR2 SYDVKM. Here the CDR3 reads CASSLAALDNEQFF. The CDR3 nucleotides read TGTGCCAGCAGTTTAGCGGCCTTGGACAATGAGCAGTTCTTC.

The chain recombines TRBV4-1 with TRBJ2-7; maybe TRBD2 (6 bases). Trimming left V 3 bases short and J 2 bases short, with 14 bases between. The CDR3 covers 15 residues. Germline V CDR1 and CDR2: MGHRA, YSYEKL. CDR3 coding DNA: TGCGCCAGCAGCCACGAAGAGTCGGGGGCCTACGAGCAGTACTTC. Encoded protein: CASSHEESGAYEQYF.

The rearrangement joins TRBV6-1 to TRBJ2-5; D gene ambiguous. The J call is doubtful: the DNA matches TRBJ2-7 better. This CDR3 is built from 14 residues. Germline-derived CDR1 and CDR2 are MNHNS and SASEGT. CDR3 DNA sequence: TGTGCCAGCAGCGACACCACACTTTGGGCCGAGCAGTACTTC. This sequence encodes CASSDTTLWAEQYF.

The chain joins TRBV18 to TRBJ1-2; the match to TRBD1 covers 8 bases. Trimming cost V 3 bases and J 3 bases; bases outside gene matches: 6. CDR3 length: 15 amino acids. Germline CDR1 is KGHSH and CDR2 is LQKENI. The CDR3 reads CASSPLDRVDYGYTF. The DNA of the CDR3 is TGTGCCAGCTCACCCTTGGACAGGGTTGACTATGGCTACACCTTC. Together with reference TRBV18 and TRBJ1-2, the CDR3 gives the full variable domain: NAGVMQNPRHLVRRRGQEARLRCSPMKGHSHVYWYRQLPEEGLKFMVYLQKENIIDESGMPKERFSAEFPKEGPSILRIQQVVRGDSAAYFCASSPLDRVDYGYTFGSGTRLTVV.

This clone occurred once. The V and J genes are TRBV5-1 and TRBJ1-1; the D is unclear. Trimming took off 0 bases at V and 1 base at J, with 7 bases between the two ends. This CDR3 is built from 14 residues. Germline-derived CDR1 and CDR2 are SGHRS and YFSETQ. CDR3 DNA sequence: TGCGCCAGCAGCTTGGGACATTCGAACACTGAAGCTTTCTTT. Protein product: CASSLGHSNTEAFF.

V and J are TRBV6-5 and TRBJ2-7; 8 bases are a match to TRBD2. Germline V gives CDR1 MNHEY, CDR2 SVGAGI. The junction had 9 bases not matched to a gene; V was cut back by 5 bases and J by 6 bases. The CDR3 length is 14 residues. The CDR3 sequence is CASSPAGGGGEQYF. CDR3 sequence (DNA): TGTGCCAGCAGTCCCGCGGGGGGCGGGGGCGAGCAGTACTTC.

The rearrangement joins TRBV30 to TRBJ2-5, with D tentatively TRBD2 (6 bases). TRBJ2-7 matches the DNA end more closely, so the J call is doubtful. CDR1 and CDR2 (germline): GTSNPN, SVGIG (reference sequence). This CDR3 comprises 14 residues. In nucleotides, the CDR3 is TGTGCCTGGAGCCTAGGCGGGGCTAGCTACGAGCAGTACTTC. It translates to CAWSLGGASYEQYF.

The V call is TRBV19, the J call TRBJ1-6; 8 bases agree with TRBD1. This CDR3 has 13 residues. V gave up 9 bases and J gave up 7 bases; unmatched junction bases: 5. Per germline, CDR1 LNHDA and CDR2 SQIVND (reference sequence). DNA for the CDR3: TGTGCCAGCCAGGGGGCGCGGAATTCACCCCTCCACTTT. It translates to CASQGARNSPLHF.

J is TRBJ2-1 and V is TRBV9, with 7 bases matching TRBD1. The CDR3 is 13 residues long. Germline values: CDR1 SGDLS, CDR2 YYNGEE. Unmatched junction bases numbered 3, after V lost 3 bases and J lost 6 bases. In nucleotides, the CDR3 is TGTGCCAGCAGCGACCGGGACAGCAATGAGCAGTTCTTC. Its protein product is CASSDRDSNEQFF.

The chain joins TRBV2 to TRBJ1-5; TRBD1 matches 7 bases. V lost 8 bases, J lost 0 bases, and 7 bases stayed unmatched. The CDR3 spans 15 residues. Germline V CDR1 and CDR2: SNHLY, FYNNEI. The CDR3 nucleotides are TGTGCCAGCGCCCCCAGGGGGGTTAGCAATCAGCCCCAGCATTTT. Its translation is CASAPRGVSNQPQHF.

The chain combines TRBV4-1 with TRBJ1-5, with a tentative D call TRBD1 (5 bases). V lost 6 bases to trimming and J lost 2 bases, with 17 bases between them. There are 16 residues in the CDR3. Per the germline V gene, CDR1 is MGHRA and CDR2 is YSYEKL. In DNA, the CDR3 is TGCGCCAGCAGGGGGGTGTCGGGGGATGGCAATCAGCCCCAGCATTTT. It codes for CASRGVSGDGNQPQHF.

The gene calls are TRBV5-8 and TRBJ2-7; 7 bases line up with TRBD1. The CDR3 is 12 amino acids. The germline V gene has CDR1 SGHTS and CDR2 YDEGEE. CDR3: CVDTGDSYEQYF. The CDR3 DNA sequence: TGTGTGGATACAGGGGACTCCTACGAGCAGTACTTC.

This chain joins TRBV7-8 and TRBJ2-5; D ambiguous. The CDR3 consists of 12 residues. Trimming took off 2 bases at V and 5 bases at J, with 6 bases between the two ends. Germline values: CDR1 SGHVS, CDR2 FQNEAQ. The CDR3: CASSLPRETQYF. CDR3 nucleotide sequence: TGTGCCAGCAGCTTACCCCGGGAGACCCAGTACTTC.

In DNA, the CDR3 is TGTGCCAGCAGGGACAGAAACTATGGCTACACCTTC. As protein: CASRDRNYGYTF. This sequence joins TRBV27 and TRBJ1-2, with a tentative D call TRBD1 (6 bases). Per germline, CDR1 MNHEY and CDR2 SMNVEV (reference sequence). The V end lost 6 bases, the J end lost 2 bases, and 7 bases lay between the germline ends. The CDR3 loop spans 12 amino acids.

The gene calls are TRBV11-1 and TRBJ2-7; 8 bases line up with TRBD1. The germline V gene encodes CDR1 SGHAT and CDR2 FQDESV (reference sequence). V dropped 3 bases and J dropped 2; count of bases not matched to a gene: 6. CDR3 length: 15 residues. The CDR3 sequence: CASSFNRGDPYEQYF. The CDR3 bases are TGTGCCAGCAGCTTTAACAGGGGGGACCCCTACGAGCAGTACTTC.

V and J are TRBV19 and TRBJ2-2; a possible D gene is TRBD1 (5 bases). V was trimmed by 7 bases and J by 5 bases, leaving 14 bases between them. The germline gives CDR1 LNHDA, CDR2 SQIVND (reference sequence). This CDR3 is built from 14 residues. The DNA for the CDR3 is TGTGCCAGTATTAATAAGGGGTCGACCGGGGAGCTGTTTTTT. Its protein is CASINKGSTGELFF.

This chain joins TRBV6-4 and TRBJ2-7; tentative D call: TRBD2 (5 bases). The CDR3 is 13 amino acids. CDR1 and CDR2 (germline): MRHNA, SNTAGT. V was clipped by 5 bases and J by 6 bases, with 14 bases between them. CDR3 in amino acids: CASSIWPGFEQYF. The CDR3 region has the DNA TGTGCCAGCAGTATCTGGCCGGGATTCGAGCAGTACTTC.

The chain combines TRBV11-3 with TRBJ2-3; 12 positions agree with TRBD2. The junction had 1 base not matched to a gene; V was cut back by 3 bases and J by 0 bases. The CDR3 is made up of 16 amino acids. In germline, CDR1 is SGHNT, CDR2 YENEEA. CDR3 amino acids: CASSFGLAGSTDTQYF. The CDR3 DNA is TGTGCCAGCAGCTTCGGACTAGCGGGGAGCACAGATACGCAGTATTTT.

For this clone: A read error may produce the germline difference seen at one junction end. The CDR3 loop reads CALEEQLINGKLFF. In DNA form, the CDR3 reads TGTGCCCTGGAAGAACAGTTAATTAATGGAAAACTGTTTTTT. The chain links TRBV30 to TRBJ1-4; D gene unclear. The CDR3 is 14 residues long. Germline-derived CDR1 and CDR2 are GTSNPN and SVGIG (reference sequence).

This sequence joins TRBV9 and TRBJ1-2; a weak D match, TRBD1 (5 bases). CDR3 length: 14 amino acids. The V end lost 3 bases, the J end lost 1 base, and 10 bases lay between the germline ends. Per the germline V gene, CDR1 is SGDLS and CDR2 is YYNGEE. The CDR3 loop reads CASSASGGNYGYTF. DNA for the CDR3: TGTGCCAGCAGCGCAAGCGGGGGTAACTATGGCTACACCTTC.

J is TRBJ1-1 and V is TRBV25-1; 7 bases align to TRBD1. The germline V gene encodes CDR1 MGHDK and CDR2 SYGVNS. The V gene end was trimmed by 4 bases and the J gene end by 0 bases; junction bases not matched to a gene: 2. The CDR3 sequence is 14 residues long. The CDR3 nucleotides are TGTGCCAGCAGTGGGGGACAGCTGAACACTGAAGCTTTCTTT. Protein sequence: CASSGGQLNTEAFF.